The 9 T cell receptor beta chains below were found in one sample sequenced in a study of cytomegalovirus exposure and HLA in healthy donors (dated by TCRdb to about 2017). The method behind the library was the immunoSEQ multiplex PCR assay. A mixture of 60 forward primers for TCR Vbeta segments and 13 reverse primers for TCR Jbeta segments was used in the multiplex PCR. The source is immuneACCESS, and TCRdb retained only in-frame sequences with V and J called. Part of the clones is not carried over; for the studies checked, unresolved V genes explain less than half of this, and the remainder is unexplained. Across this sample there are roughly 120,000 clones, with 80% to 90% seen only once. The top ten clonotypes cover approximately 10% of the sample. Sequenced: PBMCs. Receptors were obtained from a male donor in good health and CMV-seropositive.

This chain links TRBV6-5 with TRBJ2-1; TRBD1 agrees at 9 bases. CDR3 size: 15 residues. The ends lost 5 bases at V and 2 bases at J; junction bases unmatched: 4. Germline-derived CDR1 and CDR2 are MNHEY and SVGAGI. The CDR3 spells CASSPGTGTYNEQFF. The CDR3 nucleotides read TGTGCCAGCAGTCCCGGGACAGGGACCTACAATGAGCAGTTCTTC.

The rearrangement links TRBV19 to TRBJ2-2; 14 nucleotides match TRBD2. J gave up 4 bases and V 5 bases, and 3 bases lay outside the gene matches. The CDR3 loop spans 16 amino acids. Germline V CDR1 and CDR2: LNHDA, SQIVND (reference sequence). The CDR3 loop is CASSGGTSGSTGELFF. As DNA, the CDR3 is TGTGCCAGTAGTGGCGGGACTAGCGGGAGCACCGGGGAGCTGTTTTTT.

The CDR3 here is CASSPGQGNGYGYTF. Written as DNA, the CDR3 is TGTGCCAGCTCACCGGGACAGGGAAATGGGTATGGCTACACCTTC. This sequence joins TRBV18 and TRBJ1-2; TRBD1 agrees at 9 bases. Unmatched junction bases numbered 7, after V lost 3 bases and J lost 5 bases. Per the germline V gene, CDR1 is KGHSH and CDR2 is LQKENI. There are 15 residues in the CDR3.

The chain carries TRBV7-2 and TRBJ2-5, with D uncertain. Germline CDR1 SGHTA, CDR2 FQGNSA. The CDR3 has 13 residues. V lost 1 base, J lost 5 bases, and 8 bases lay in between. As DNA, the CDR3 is TGTGCCAGCAGCTTAGGAGTCAGGGAGACCCAGTACTTC. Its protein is CASSLGVRETQYF.

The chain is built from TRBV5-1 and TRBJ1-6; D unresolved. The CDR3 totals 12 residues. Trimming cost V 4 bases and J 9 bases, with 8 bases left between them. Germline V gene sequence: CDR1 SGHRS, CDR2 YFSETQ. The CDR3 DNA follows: TGCGCCAGCAGCATAGAAACTTCACCCCTCCACTTT. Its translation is CASSIETSPLHF. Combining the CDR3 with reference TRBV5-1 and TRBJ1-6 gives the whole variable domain KAGVTQTPRYLIKTRGQQVTLSCSPISGHRSVSWYQQTPGQGLQFLFEYFSETQRNKGNFPGRFSGRQFSNSRSEMNVSTLELGDSALYLCASSIETSPLHFGNGTRLTVT.

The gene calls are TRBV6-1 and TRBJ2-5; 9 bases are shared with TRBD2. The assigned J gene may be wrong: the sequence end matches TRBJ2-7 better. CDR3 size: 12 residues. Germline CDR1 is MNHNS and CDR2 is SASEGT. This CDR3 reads CASSHSGSEQYF. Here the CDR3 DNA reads TGTGCCAGCAGCCATAGCGGGAGCGAGCAGTACTTC.

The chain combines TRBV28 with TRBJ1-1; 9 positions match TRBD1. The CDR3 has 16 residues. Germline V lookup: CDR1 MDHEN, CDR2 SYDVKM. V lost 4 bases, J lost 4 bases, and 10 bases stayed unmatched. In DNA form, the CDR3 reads TGTGCCAGCAGTTCCCCTACAGGGGGCTCGGGCACTGAAGCTTTCTTT. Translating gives CASSSPTGGSGTEAFF. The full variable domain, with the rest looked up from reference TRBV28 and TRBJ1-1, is DVKVTQSSRYLVKRTGEKVFLECVQDMDHENMFWYRQDPGLGLRLIYFSYDVKMKEKGDIPEGYSVSREKKERFSLILESASTNQTSMYLCASSSPTGGSGTEAFFGQGTRLTVV.

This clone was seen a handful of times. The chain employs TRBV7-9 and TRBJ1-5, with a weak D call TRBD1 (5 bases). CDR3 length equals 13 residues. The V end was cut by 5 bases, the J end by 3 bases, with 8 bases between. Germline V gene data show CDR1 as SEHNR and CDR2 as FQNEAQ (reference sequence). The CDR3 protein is CASSPGHNQPQHF. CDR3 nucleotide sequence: TGTGCCAGCAGCCCAGGACACAATCAGCCCCAGCATTTT.

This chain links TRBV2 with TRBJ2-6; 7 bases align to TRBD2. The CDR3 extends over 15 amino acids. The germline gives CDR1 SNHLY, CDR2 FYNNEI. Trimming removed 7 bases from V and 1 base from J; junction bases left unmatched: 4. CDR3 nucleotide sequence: TGTGCCAGCAAAAGGGAGGGATCTGGGGCCAACGTCCTGACTTTC. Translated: CASKREGSGANVLTF.